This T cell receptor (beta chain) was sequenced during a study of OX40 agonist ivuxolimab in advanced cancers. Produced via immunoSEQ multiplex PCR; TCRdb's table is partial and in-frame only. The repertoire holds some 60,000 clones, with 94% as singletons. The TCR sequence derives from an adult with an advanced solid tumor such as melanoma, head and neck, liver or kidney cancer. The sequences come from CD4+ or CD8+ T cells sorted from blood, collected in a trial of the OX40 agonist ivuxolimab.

The CDR3 DNA follows: TGTGCCAGCAGCGTAGGAACTAGCGGGAGAACCGAGCAGTACTTC. Amino acids: CASSVGTSGRTEQYF. The V gene is TRBV9, the J gene TRBJ2-7; 11 bases agree with TRBD2. The V gene's germline CDR1 is SGDLS and CDR2 YYNGEE. CDR3 size: 15 residues. Losses at the gene ends were 0 bases for V and 6 bases for J; bases not matched to a gene: 5.